This T cell receptor beta chain is drawn from a study of CD8 T cells in ankylosing spondylitis. Study conclusions and caveats: Disease-linked clones reportedly showed significant enrichment in matched ankylosing spondylitis synovial fluid. Those disease-linked clones were CD8+; they were also relatively rare in peripheral blood.

Notes on this clonotype: What it binds is not known.

The CDR3 has 17 residues. With V trimmed by 3 bases and J by 0 bases, 8 bases remained unmatched. Germline V gene lookup returns CDR1 DFQATT and CDR2 SNEGSKA (reference sequence). It was by quantitative 5'-RACE with molecular barcodes that TCR beta libraries were made. Each CDR3 protein gets one entry after TCRdb re-called the 5' RACE reads with MiXCR. The table shows 230,000 or so distinct CDR3 sequences, with 20% to 30% occurring only once. The clonotype was recovered from a male donor with ankylosing spondylitis or in good health (not recorded which). This chain joins TRBV20-1 and TRBJ2-6; 7 bases are a match to TRBD1. The sequenced sample was blood, either unsorted or a sorted T cell fraction (not recorded which). Here the CDR3 DNA reads TGCAGTGCTAGGACAGGGTCTCGCGTCTCTGGGGCCAACGTCCTGACTTTC. This gives the protein CSARTGSRVSGANVLTF.